This TCR beta chain was documented in a study of shared clonotypes between healthy human individuals. Study conclusions and caveats: Naive subsets usually exceeded memory subsets in estimated richness.

Remarks on this clone: Its target is not known.

Selected positively for CCR7 and CD45RO-negative, naive CD8 cells excluded terminally differentiated effector memory CD45RA+ cells. About 30,000 T cell genomes (approximately 180 ng DNA) went into each sorted-subset replicate. TCRdb keeps only in-frame clones here, not all; method: immunoSEQ multiplex PCR. Seen here are about 2.2 million clones, just over 90% observed once, and the top ten hold more than 1.5%. The sequenced sample consisted of naive CD8+ T cells from PBMCs. The sequence derives from a man aged 18 to 30 in good health. Some clones in this sample may be carry-over from other donors' samples.

This CDR3 is CATAPRVGVPYEQYF. CDR3 coding DNA: TGTGCCACCGCTCCGCGGGTGGGGGTCCCTTACGAGCAGTACTTC. This chain connects TRBV6-5 to TRBJ2-7, with D perhaps assigned TRBD1 or TRBD2 (5 bases each). V was clipped by 10 bases and J by 4 bases, with 23 bases between them. Germline V lookup: CDR1 MNHEY, CDR2 SVGAGI. The CDR3 is made up of 15 amino acids.